This record concerns one T cell receptor beta chain sequence. Across about two dozen US areas, participants ranged in age from 18 to 89 years. Cohorts were based on clinical histories the participants reported. Germline loops: CDR1 LGHDT, CDR2 YNNKEL (reference sequence). This CDR3 region has 15 residues. Trimming pared 0 bases from V and 3 bases from J, leaving 12 bases between. This record belongs to a study of blood T cell repertoires in COVID-19. About the research overall: PBMCs, B-cell-depleted T cells, or T cells were the source of the cDNA or gDNA that made up the material.

Per the study methods: Nucleated cell counts were estimated from reference gene primer amplification. Assay used: immunoSEQ multiplex PCR; TCRdb lists only in-frame clones, some missing. That table gives V, J and clone size, and the DNA gave D and trimming. The table has 200,000 to 250,000 clones, approximately 80% seen once. V gene TRBV3-1 (or the pseudogene TRBV3-2) combines with J gene TRBJ2-7, with D uncertain. This sequence was found in a woman aged 60-75 years who had recovered from COVID-19. What was sequenced was PBMCs or T cells enriched from blood (not recorded which). The CDR3 DNA sequence: TGTGCCAGCAGCCAAGATACCAACTACTACTACGAGCAGTACTTC. The encoded protein is CASSQDTNYYYEQYF.